This T cell receptor (beta chain) stems from a study of regulatory T cells in long-lasting Graves disease. The time point here: newly diagnosed GD, antithyroid drugs for less than 3 months. PBMCs were the source of the RNA used for TCR sequencing. This clonotype was seen many times. Its antigen remains unidentified. Trimming left V 3 bases short and J 1 base short, with 6 bases between. The CDR3 is made up of 13 amino acids. Findings and limits, study-wide: Clonotypes that were public and shared totalled 2,741 in persistent patients versus 850 to 1,000 in new patients.

For TCR beta, libraries came from iRepertoire HTBI primers and Arm-PCR of CDR3 regions. TCRdb called the multiplex PCR reads again in MiXCR, with one record for every CDR3 protein. The table lists some 340,000 distinct CDR3 sequences, approximately 12% of them singletons. In addition, the sample was reused for a study of T cells in Graves' hyperthyroidism and ophthalmopathy.

J is TRBJ1-1 and V is TRBV12-3 or TRBV12-4; D is undetermined. The sample in question was peripheral blood mononuclear cells (PBMCs), obtained at new diagnosis, from a patient treated with antithyroid drugs. This TCR derives from a young woman with Graves disease. CDR3 loop: CASSFFKNTEAFF. The CDR3 region has the DNA TGTGCCAGCAGTTTTTTCAAGAACACTGAAGCTTTCTTT.